These T cell receptor beta chains were read from a single sample in a study of cytomegalovirus exposure and HLA in healthy donors. Generated by immunoSEQ multiplex PCR, the TCRdb table keeps only in-frame clones and is missing some. The sample includes about 200,000 clones, 75% to 85% of them seen just once. Sequenced material: PBMCs. The receptor set was obtained from a girl between 10 and 17 years old in good health and CMV-seropositive. Both conserved end residues are trimmed from each CDR3. Fields, in order: V gene, J gene, CDR3 length, CDR3 protein.

v_gene: TRBV29-1; j_gene: TRBJ1-2; len: 10; CDR3aa: SVRQANYGYT
v_gene: TRBV6-1; j_gene: TRBJ1-5; len: 11; CDR3aa: ASSQDGNQPQH
v_gene: TRBV7-8; j_gene: TRBJ2-7; len: 13; CDR3aa: ASSATGGASYEQY
v_gene: TRBV27; j_gene: TRBJ2-7; len: 12; CDR3aa: ASSYSAGLYEQY
v_gene: TRBV9; j_gene: TRBJ2-3; len: 10; CDR3aa: ASSVAGDTQY
v_gene: TRBV10-3; j_gene: TRBJ1-4; len: 14; CDR3aa: AISEARQGRIEKLF
v_gene: TRBV5-1; j_gene: TRBJ2-3; len: 13; CDR3aa: ASSPQGVLTDTQY
v_gene: TRBV2; j_gene: TRBJ2-1; len: 13; CDR3aa: ASRSRRGGRDEQF
v_gene: TRBV6-1; j_gene: TRBJ2-1; len: 13; CDR3aa: ASSEERGTYNEQF
v_gene: TRBV18; j_gene: TRBJ2-7; len: 13; CDR3aa: ASSAGLGLTYEQY
v_gene: TRBV5-1; j_gene: TRBJ1-1; len: 11; CDR3aa: ASSLNMNTEAF